Shown below are 6 T cell receptor beta chains from a single sample sequenced in a study of blood T cells in healthy people across ages. With a J-beta primer mix and a sample-barcoded 5' primer, a second PCR ran roughly 7 to 11 cycles. TCRdb ran MiXCR on the 5' RACE reads and lists one entry per CDR3 protein. Seen here are about 800,000 distinct CDR3 sequences, roughly 64% observed once, and the top ten hold approximately 21%. Sequencing input: blood. The receptors derive from a man under 40 in good health.

The V and J genes are TRBV20-1 and TRBJ2-7; 12 positions match TRBD2. V dropped 3 bases and J dropped 5; count of bases not matched to a gene: 8. The CDR3 sequence is 15 residues long. The V gene's germline CDR1 is DFQATT and CDR2 SNEGSKA (reference sequence). The CDR3 sequence is CSARPTSGRNNEQYF. The CDR3 DNA reads as TGCAGTGCTAGGCCCACTAGCGGGAGGAATAACGAGCAGTACTTC.

This clonotype occurred a few times. A much bigger clone sits one base away, suggesting this may be a read error. The chain combines TRBV12-3 or TRBV12-4 with TRBJ2-7; 10 bases line up with TRBD2. The CDR3 covers 14 residues. V dropped 5 bases and J dropped 7; count of bases not matched to a gene: 8. The DNA for the CDR3 is TGTGCCAGCAGTCCCAGCGGGGGGGCGAATGAGCAGTACTTC. Protein sequence: CASSPSGGANEQYF.

J is TRBJ1-1 and V is TRBV3-1; 7 nucleotides line up with TRBD1. The CDR3 is made up of 16 amino acids. In germline, CDR1 is LGHDT, CDR2 YNNKEL (reference sequence). V dropped 1 base and J dropped 1; count of bases not matched to a gene: 6. The CDR3: CASSQADRAGNTEAFF. The CDR3 region has the DNA TGTGCCAGCAGCCAAGCCGACAGGGCGGGGAACACTGAAGCTTTCTTT.

CDR3 loop: CAGVGSMGTEAFF. The CDR3 DNA is TGTGCTGGGGTGGGGTCGATGGGCACTGAAGCTTTCTTT. The rearrangement uses TRBV7-2 and TRBJ1-1; D not certain. Germline V gene sequence: CDR1 SGHTA, CDR2 FQGNSA. This CDR3 comprises 13 residues.

This clonotype has just one count. V and J are TRBV20-1 and TRBJ2-7; TRBD2 matches 11 bases. The J segment lost 3 bases and the V segment lost 4 bases, leaving 11 bases of the junction unmatched. Germline-derived CDR1 and CDR2 are DFQATT and SNEGSKA (reference sequence). The CDR3 is 16 residues long. This chain's CDR3 is CSATGTSGRSNYEQYF. For the CDR3, the DNA is TGCAGTGCTACCGGGACTAGCGGACGAAGCAACTACGAGCAGTACTTC.

This clonotype was counted a few times. V gene TRBV6-6 combines with J gene TRBJ2-7, with 8 bases identical to TRBD1. CDR1 is MNHNY, CDR2 SVGAGI, per germline (reference sequence). The junction had 6 bases not matched to a gene; V was cut back by 10 bases and J by 1 base. The length of the CDR3 is 13 residues. Here the CDR3 DNA reads TGTGCCACCACGACAGGGGCTTCCTACGAGCAGTACTTC. This encodes CATTTGASYEQYF.